One TCR beta chain is described in this entry. Source study methods: Counts of nucleated cells, estimated from reference gene primer amplification, were obtained. Method: immunoSEQ multiplex PCR; TCRdb's copy keeps in-frame clones and lacks some. V and J calls and clone size are copied from that table; D and trimming were computed from the DNA. The sample has tens of thousands of clones, 91% seen once. V gave up 2 bases and J gave up 3 bases; unmatched junction bases: 3. CDR1 and CDR2 from the germline V gene are KGHSH and LQKENI. This CDR3 region has 15 residues. This sample was included in a study of blood T cell repertoires in COVID-19. Study-level information: Sites in the United States, Italy and Spain provided acute and convalescent COVID-19 samples. From T cells, B-cell-depleted T cells, or PBMCs came the material, which was cDNA or gDNA.

The TCR originated in a woman older than 75 with acute or convalescent COVID-19. The V call is TRBV18, the J call TRBJ1-4; 7 nucleotides align to TRBD1. The sample consisted of peripheral blood. CDR3 residues: CASSPIDRANEKLFF. As DNA, the CDR3 is TGTGCCAGCTCACCAATCGACAGGGCTAATGAAAAACTGTTTTTT.